The 30 T cell receptor beta chains below all came from one sample that was sequenced in a study of blood T cell repertoires in COVID-19 (dated by TCRdb to the early 2020s). Library preparation used the immunoSEQ multiplex PCR assay. TCRdb retrieved this table from immuneACCESS and kept in-frame rearrangements only. Not all clones are present; in checked studies, unresolved V genes account for under half, and no reason is known for the remainder. The sample table contains about 180,000 clones; only one count was recorded for 65% to 90% of them. 1.5% of the sample goes to the ten largest clones. Sequenced material: peripheral blood. These receptors were obtained from a human donor in a cohort sampled during active COVID-19.

V and J are TRBV12-3 or TRBV12-4 and TRBJ1-2; 8 bases align to TRBD1. This CDR3 has 13 residues. J gave up 7 bases and V 4 bases, and 5 bases lay outside the gene matches. CDR3 residues: CASSWAGGSGYTF. The CDR3 bases are TGTGCCAGCAGTTGGGCAGGGGGCAGTGGCTACACCTTC.

The V and J genes are TRBV5-6 and TRBJ2-1, with D tentatively TRBD1 (5 bases). The CDR3 length is 15 residues. Germline V lookup: CDR1 SGHDT, CDR2 YYEEEE. V was cut by 4 bases and J by 2 bases, with 13 bases left in between. CDR3 DNA: TGTGCCAGCAGCCCGGGCAGGGCCACCTACAATGAGCAGTTCTTC. Protein product: CASSPGRATYNEQFF.

The chain carries TRBV7-2 and TRBJ1-3; D not resolved. Germline CDR1 SGHTA, CDR2 FQGNSA. Trimming removed 6 bases at V and 0 bases at J, with 12 bases between. This CDR3 region has 15 residues. This chain's CDR3 is CASSRDSSSGNTIYF. The CDR3 DNA sequence: TGTGCCAGCAGTCGAGACTCGAGCTCTGGAAACACCATATATTTT.

The J gene is TRBJ1-5, the V gene TRBV11-3; tentatively, D is TRBD1 (6 bases). This CDR3 is 15 amino acids long. The germline CDR1 and CDR2 sequences are SGHNT and YENEEA. Trimming took 3 bases from V and 5 from J, leaving 14 bases between them. The CDR3 loop is CASSFYRDKDQPQHF. The CDR3 DNA follows: TGTGCCAGCAGCTTTTACCGGGACAAAGATCAGCCCCAGCATTTT.

The V call is TRBV6-2 or TRBV6-3, the J call TRBJ1-5, with D tentatively TRBD1 (6 bases). Germline loops: CDR1 MNHEY, CDR2 SVGEGT. V lost 0 bases, J lost 2 bases, and 11 bases lay in between. The CDR3 is made up of 16 amino acids. CDR3 coding DNA: TGTGCCAGCAGTTACTCTTGGGGGCTTGGCAATCAGCCCCAGCATTTT. Translation gives CASSYSWGLGNQPQHF.

V and J are TRBV19 and TRBJ2-7, with TRBD2 identical over 9 bases. This CDR3 has 18 residues. The germline V gene encodes CDR1 LNHDA and CDR2 SQIVND (reference sequence). Trimming cost V 3 bases and J 2 bases; bases outside gene matches: 14. This CDR3 is CASSIESLAGLGTYEQYF. In DNA, the CDR3 is TGTGCCAGTAGTATTGAGTCCCTAGCGGGACTCGGGACCTACGAGCAGTACTTC.

This sequence joins TRBV19 and TRBJ2-5; 8 bases align to TRBD1. The CDR3 has 15 residues. The trim removed 1 base at V and 4 bases at J, leaving 5 bases unmatched. Germline V gene sequence: CDR1 LNHDA, CDR2 SQIVND (reference sequence). The CDR3 nucleotides read TGTGCCAGTAGTATAGGGCCAACAGGGGGAGAGACCCAGTACTTC. Amino acids: CASSIGPTGGETQYF. Using reference TRBV19 and TRBJ2-5 for the parts outside the CDR3, the full variable domain is DGGITQSPKYLFRKEGQNVTLSCEQNLNHDAMYWYRQDPGQGLRLIYYSQIVNDFQKGDIAEGYSVSREKKESFPLTVTSAQKNPTAFYLCASSIGPTGGETQYFGPGTRLLVL.

This sequence joins TRBV5-4 and TRBJ2-1; 8 bases align to TRBD2. This CDR3 comprises 16 residues. The V and J ends lost 4 bases and 8 bases, in that order; junction bases with no gene match: 14. The V gene's germline CDR1 is SGHNT and CDR2 YYREEE (reference sequence). This chain's CDR3 is CASSDRVAGLWDEQFF. The CDR3 DNA follows: TGTGCCAGCAGCGATAGGGTAGCGGGACTGTGGGATGAGCAGTTCTTC.

CDR3 DNA: TGTGCCACCAGTGATGGACAGTGGTATGGCTACACCTTC. This translates into CATSDGQWYGYTF. The rearrangement links TRBV24-1 to TRBJ1-2, with D possibly matching TRBD1 (6 bases). Germline V gene lookup returns CDR1 KGHDR and CDR2 SFDVKD. Deletions cut 3 bases from V and 5 bases from J, with 9 bases between. CDR3 length equals 13 residues.

The chain recombines TRBV21-1 with TRBJ1-2; the table's D call, TRBD1, has no DNA check behind it. TRBV21-1 is a pseudogene segment. The CDR3 has 13 amino acids. For the CDR3, the DNA is TGTGCCAGCAGCACCAGGGGGGCCTATGGCTACACCTTC. This translates into CASSTRGAYGYTF.

The chain joins TRBV25-1 to TRBJ2-7; D unresolved. This CDR3 has 12 amino acids. Germline CDR1 is MGHDK and CDR2 is SYGVNS. V was trimmed by 2 bases and J by 1 base, leaving 3 bases between them. DNA of the CDR3: TGTGCCAGCAGTGAACAGTCCTACGAGCAGTACTTC. Protein: CASSEQSYEQYF.

The rearrangement links TRBV7-9 to TRBJ2-7; a weak D match, TRBD2 (5 bases). Germline V gives CDR1 SEHNR, CDR2 FQNEAQ (reference sequence). The length of the CDR3 is 14 residues. The ends were cut back, 5 bases at V and 0 bases at J, with 11 bases in the middle. The CDR3 DNA sequence: TGTGCCAGCAGCCCTGGACTGAGCTCCTACGAGCAGTACTTC. As protein: CASSPGLSSYEQYF.

This sequence joins TRBV5-6 and TRBJ2-7; TRBD1 matches 8 bases. Germline trimming cut 5 bases from V and 4 bases from J; bases unmatched to any gene: 8. The CDR3 totals 14 residues. Germline V lookup: CDR1 SGHDT, CDR2 YYEEEE. CDR3 region: CASRGSGQGYEQYF. CDR3 bases: TGTGCCAGCAGGGGTTCCGGACAGGGTTACGAGCAGTACTTC.

This chain joins TRBV28 and TRBJ1-1, with a weak D call TRBD1 (5 bases). This CDR3 region has 15 residues. Looked up from germline, CDR1 is MDHEN and CDR2 is SYDVKM. Between the trimmed V and J ends, which lost 3 bases and 2 bases, there was a span of 13 bases. CDR3 DNA sequence: TGTGCCAGCAGTTTTGGGGGGGGGTTTAACACTGAAGCTTTCTTT. It codes for CASSFGGGFNTEAFF.

The CDR3 reads CASSILGGGPGELFF. For the CDR3, the DNA is TGTGCCAGTAGTATACTCGGGGGGGGCCCCGGGGAGCTGTTTTTT. This rearrangement joins TRBV19 to TRBJ2-2; TRBD2 aligns across 8 bases. The CDR3 extends over 15 amino acids. The V segment lost 2 bases and the J segment 6 bases; nucleotides outside the gene matches: 5. Germline V lookup: CDR1 LNHDA, CDR2 SQIVND (reference sequence).

The CDR3: CASSYYRTGSNEKLFF. DNA for the CDR3: TGTGCCAGCAGTTACTATCGGACAGGCTCTAATGAAAAACTGTTTTTT. This rearrangement joins TRBV6-5 to TRBJ1-4; 7 bases are shared with TRBD1. The CDR3 has 16 residues. The V gene's germline CDR1 is MNHEY and CDR2 SVGAGI. V lost 1 base and J lost 3; bases outside the gene matches: 5.

V usage is TRBV3-1 (or the pseudogene TRBV3-2) and J usage is TRBJ1-3; maybe TRBD1 (5 bases). V lost 1 base and J lost 2, with 9 bases in between. CDR1 and CDR2 (germline): LGHDT, YNNKEL (reference sequence). There are 15 residues in the CDR3. The CDR3 region has the DNA TGTGCCAGCAGCCAAGTTAAAGGGGCTGGAAACACCATATATTTT. Protein: CASSQVKGAGNTIYF.

V usage is TRBV7-8 and J usage is TRBJ1-4; TRBD1 is a possible D gene (5 bases). CDR1 and CDR2 from the germline V gene are SGHVS and FQNEAQ. V was cut by 1 base and J by 1 base, with 19 bases left in between. This CDR3 spans 19 amino acids. The CDR3 reads CASSLGRKVRGGTNEKLFF. The CDR3 coding sequence is TGTGCCAGCAGCTTAGGTCGAAAGGTTCGGGGGGGAACTAATGAAAAACTGTTTTTT. The whole variable domain, remainder taken from reference TRBV7-8 and TRBJ1-4, is GAGVSQSPRYKVAKRGQDVALRCDPISGHVSLFWYQQALGQGPEFLTYFQNEAQLDKSGLPSDRFFAERPEGSVSTLKIQRTQQEDSAVYLCASSLGRKVRGGTNEKLFFGSGTQLSVL.

This sequence joins TRBV2 and TRBJ1-6, with D perhaps matching TRBD1 (5 bases). Germline V lookup: CDR1 SNHLY, CDR2 FYNNEI. The CDR3 runs 14 residues. Trimming left V 0 bases short and J 7 bases short, with 7 bases between. CDR3: CASSEAGVNSPLHF. The CDR3, as DNA: TGTGCCAGCAGTGAAGCAGGGGTGAATTCACCCCTCCACTTT.

The chain recombines TRBV6-5 with TRBJ1-1; D is unresolved. The CDR3 has 13 residues. The V end was cut by 0 bases, the J end by 6 bases, with 8 bases between. Germline V CDR1 and CDR2: MNHEY, SVGAGI. CDR3 sequence reads: CASSYSDWAEAFF. The CDR3 bases are TGTGCCAGCAGTTACTCGGACTGGGCTGAAGCTTTCTTT.

This sequence joins TRBV7-9 and TRBJ1-4, with TRBD1 as a possible D gene (6 bases). V dropped 5 bases and J dropped 0 bases, with 10 bases sitting between them. From germline, CDR1 is SEHNR and CDR2 FQNEAQ (reference sequence). CDR3 length equals 15 residues. CDR3 sequence (DNA): TGTGCCAGCAGCGCGGACAGCACAACTAATGAAAAACTGTTTTTT. Protein sequence: CASSADSTTNEKLFF. The variable domain in full, with the rest retrieved from reference TRBV7-9 and TRBJ1-4, is DTGVSQNPRHKITKRGQNVTFRCDPISEHNRLYWYRQTLGQGPEFLTYFQNEAQLEKSRLLSDRFSAERPKGSFSTLEIQRTEQGDSAMYLCASSADSTTNEKLFFGSGTQLSVL.

J is TRBJ2-1 and V is TRBV4-2, with 10 positions matching TRBD1. Germline CDR1 LGHNA, CDR2 YNFKEQ. The CDR3 consists of 18 residues. The V and J ends lost 0 bases and 7 bases, in that order; junction bases with no gene match: 12. The CDR3 sequence is CASSQDRRGGQGRNEQFF. The CDR3, as DNA: TGTGCCAGCAGCCAAGATAGGAGGGGGGGACAGGGGAGGAATGAGCAGTTCTTC.

The chain employs TRBV16 and TRBJ2-3, with 7 bases lining up with TRBD1. The CDR3 has 15 residues. Germline CDR1 is KGHSY and CDR2 is FQNENV. The junction had 7 bases not matched to a gene; V was cut back by 4 bases and J by 3 bases. The chain's CDR3 is CASSRSTGATDTQYF. CDR3 nucleotide sequence: TGTGCCAGCAGCCGTTCCACAGGGGCGACAGATACGCAGTATTTT.

The genes are TRBV6-6 and TRBJ2-7; TRBD1 agrees at 7 bases. With 5 bases clipped from V and 2 bases from J, the junction kept 21 bases outside the gene matches. Germline CDR1 reads MNHNY; CDR2 reads SVGAGI (reference sequence). The CDR3 extends over 19 amino acids. The DNA of the CDR3 is TGTGCCAGCAGTCCGGGACAGCTCTATCCTTACCCAATCACCTACGAGCAGTACTTC. Translation gives CASSPGQLYPYPITYEQYF.

The chain employs TRBV7-9 and TRBJ2-1; D is possibly TRBD2 (6 bases). V was pared by 5 bases and J by 10 bases, with 12 bases between. The CDR3 has 12 residues. Germline V gives CDR1 SEHNR, CDR2 FQNEAQ (reference sequence). The CDR3 sequence is CASSLGLREQFF. CDR3 DNA sequence: TGTGCCAGCAGCCTAGGACTACGAGAGCAGTTCTTC.

The J gene is TRBJ2-7, the V gene TRBV10-1; 9 nucleotides line up with TRBD2. Germline values: CDR1 WNHNN, CDR2 SYGVQD (reference sequence). The CDR3 has 13 amino acids. V lost 3 bases to trimming and J lost 6 bases; unmatched junction nucleotides: 3. The CDR3 DNA is TGCGCCAGCAGTGATCCTAGCGGGGTCGAGCAGTACTTC. This codes for CASSDPSGVEQYF.

The V gene is TRBV18, the J gene TRBJ2-7, with D perhaps TRBD1 (5 bases). The CDR3 length is 15 residues. V was pared by 3 bases and J by 6 bases, with 18 bases between. Germline CDR1 reads KGHSH; CDR2 reads LQKENI. The chain's CDR3 is CASSPLAQVKLEQYF. CDR3 nucleotide sequence: TGTGCCAGCTCACCTTTAGCACAGGTGAAACTCGAGCAGTACTTC. The full variable domain, with the rest looked up from reference TRBV18 and TRBJ2-7, is NAGVMQNPRHLVRRRGQEARLRCSPMKGHSHVYWYRQLPEEGLKFMVYLQKENIIDESGMPKERFSAEFPKEGPSILRIQQVVRGDSAAYFCASSPLAQVKLEQYFGPGTRLTVT.

The chain links TRBV7-2 to TRBJ1-1, with TRBD1 matching 7 bases. Germline CDR1 is SGHTA and CDR2 is FQGNSA. V lost 6 bases to trimming and J lost 1 base; unmatched junction nucleotides: 11. There are 16 residues in the CDR3. CDR3 in amino acids: CASSNPLGTANTEAFF. CDR3 in DNA: TGTGCCAGCAGTAACCCCCTTGGGACAGCGAACACTGAAGCTTTCTTT.

The chain employs TRBV3-1 (or the pseudogene TRBV3-2) and TRBJ2-7; 13 bases match TRBD2. The CDR3 extends over 16 amino acids. Trimming cost V 4 bases and J 3 bases; bases outside gene matches: 6. The germline CDR1 and CDR2 sequences are LGHDT and YNNKEL (reference sequence). The CDR3 bases are TGTGCCAGCAGCCTTTCAGGACTAGCGGGAGTCTACGAGCAGTACTTC. It codes for CASSLSGLAGVYEQYF.

The chain recombines TRBV29-1 with TRBJ1-2; 7 nucleotides agree with TRBD1. The J segment lost 4 bases and the V segment lost 6 bases, leaving 11 bases of the junction unmatched. Germline V gives CDR1 SQVTM, CDR2 ANQGSEA. CDR3 length: 14 amino acids. The CDR3, as DNA: TGCAGCGTGGTGGACAGGTTAGGGATCTATGGCTACACCTTC. Encoded protein: CSVVDRLGIYGYTF.